This TCR beta chain comes out of a study of human T cells and chemical hapten exposure (dated by TCRdb to the early 2020s). With respect to the entire study: For sensitization, 2% DPC in acetone was applied to a 2 cm by 2 cm area of upper inner arm skin. Weekly therapeutic DPC doses were additionally applied to the scalp of patients throughout the roughly 23-week study period. Patch testing on the upper back used Finn chambers containing 0.01% DPC, with scoring done after 6 days according to International Contact Dermatitis Research Group standards. Most of the patients in the cohort were female, and the cohort covered alopecia areata with under or over 50% scalp involvement, alopecia totalis and alopecia universalis. Libraries were combined into a pool for sequencing, and differences in TCR yield between samples came mainly from small differences in library volumes within the pool. This study followed changes in the peripheral blood TCR repertoire in vivo during primary and secondary sensitization of alopecia patients to the hapten diphenylcyclopropenone (DPC). Blood was sampled from patients pre-sensitization (week 0) and at 2, 6 and about 24 weeks after DPC sensitization. About 28 alopecia patients gave blood for TCR sequencing at one to four time points (pre-sensitization, 2, 6 and 24 weeks).

There are many counts of this clonotype. The antigen it recognizes is unknown. No qualities accompany the bases; no much larger clone lies one base away. Overall study outcomes, separate from this receptor: A positive correlation was found between the number of PT1 expanded TCRs and patch test score, with significance reached at thresholds 8, 16 and 32 but not 4. DPC sensitization did not change how many TCRs were above 1 in 1000 frequency, and no evidence was found of alterations in global repertoire structure. Repeated subsampling changed both the strength of the expansion versus patch-test correlation and the threshold at which that correlation became significant. Alopecia, a presumed autoimmune disease, was present in all patients, so the immune response of the patients might differ from that of healthy individuals. Significantly more large CDR3 similarity clusters were formed by expanded TCRs than by pre-sensitization or healthy control sets, consistent with antigen-driven responses.

Explained via the paper, the time point label denotes: patch test 2, 6 weeks after DPC sensitization. The treatment or condition label on this specimen signifies: therapeutic diphenylcyclopropenone sensitization with weekly scalp DPC. At each patch-test visit, blood was drawn before the patch test was applied. Patients were eligible if aged 18 to 70, diagnosed with alopecia and judged suitable for DPC therapy, and pregnant patients were excluded. Total RNA was extracted from unfractionated whole blood collected in Tempus Blood RNA tubes. V was cut back by 3 bases and J by 4 bases, leaving a gap of 7 bases between them. From cysteine to phenylalanine, the CDR3 is 13 amino acids long. Of all the DNA, just the CDR3 is kept, 39 bases in frame from base 1. CDR1 SGHTA and CDR2 FQGNSA were looked up in the germline V gene. The library was obtained by RACE. TCRdb records NextSeq 500 as the sequencer. During library preparation, unique molecular identifiers were attached to individual cDNA molecules so that TCRs could be counted in a quantitative, reproducible way. For every blood RNA sample, sequencing covered both the TCR alpha and TCR beta chains. In the source study's methods: A median of around 100,000 TCRs per sample was observed, with a range of 23,224 to 690,600. The Decombinator software suite was used to annotate the V, J and CDR3 of the TCR reads. To make PS versus PT1 abundance plots, every sample was subsampled to the same number of TCRs (28,000). TCRs were defined as expanded if absent before sensitization and observed at least eight times at the 2-week time point. In TCRdb, the public reads were trimmed at Q25 with fastp and aligned with MiXCR, with productive beta chains retained. Duplicate CDR3 protein sequences are folded into a single record with the most common DNA and genes. For this entry, the V and J calls and clone size follow TCRdb and not the study's own pipeline. This sample has under 450,000 distinct CDR3 sequences in its table, and under 6.5% of those were observed once. More than 5.5% of the sample is taken by the ten largest.

The receptor's source is a woman in her late teens or twenties with alopecia areata. Some clones in this sample may be carry-over from other donors' samples. Here the sequenced sample was whole blood, taken in connection with sensitization to the hapten diphenylcyclopropenone (DPC). The rearranged segments are TRBV7-2 and TRBJ1-5; too little of a D gene remains to name it. DNA sequence: TGTGCCAGCAGCTTCAGTGAAAATCAGCCCCAGCATTTT. It encodes CASSFSENQPQHF.